Included here is one T cell receptor beta chain sequence, with context. This sample is part of a study of blood T cell repertoires in COVID-19. This CDR3 region has 16 residues. V gave up 3 bases and J gave up 4 bases, with 18 bases separating them. Germline CDR1 and CDR2: MNHEY and SVGAGI. Original methodology: Counts of nucleated cells, estimated from reference gene primer amplification, were obtained. Generated by immunoSEQ multiplex PCR, the TCRdb table keeps only in-frame clones and is missing some. V, J and clone size derive from that table, while D and trimming were established from the DNA sequence. The sample lists 100,000 to 150,000 clones, roughly 90% occurring once.

The sequencing input was peripheral blood. This clonotype originated in a man aged 50-60 years with acute or convalescent COVID-19. The chain is built from TRBV6-5 and TRBJ2-5; D is perhaps TRBD1 (6 bases). The CDR3 spells CASSYGEGGHGETQYF. CDR3 DNA sequence: TGTGCCAGCAGTTATGGGGAAGGGGGACACGGAGAGACCCAGTACTTC.